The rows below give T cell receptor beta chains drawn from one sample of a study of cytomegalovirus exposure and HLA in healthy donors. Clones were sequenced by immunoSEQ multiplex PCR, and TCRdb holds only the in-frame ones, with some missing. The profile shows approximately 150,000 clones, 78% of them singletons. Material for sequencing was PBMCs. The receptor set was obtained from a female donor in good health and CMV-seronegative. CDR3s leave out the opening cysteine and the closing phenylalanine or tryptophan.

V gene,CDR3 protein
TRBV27,ASSLAAGLETQY
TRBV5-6,ASSARDPKNEKLF
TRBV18,ASSPGLSGNTIY
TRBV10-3,AISEVAGVRYEQY
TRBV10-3,AISRAEDQPQH
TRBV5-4,ASSFLAGPHNEQF
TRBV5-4,ASSFETDFYGYT
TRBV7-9,SSSLTRTGLEAF
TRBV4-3,ASSQDFPTGPHYGYT
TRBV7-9,ASSQAGGGSGANVLT
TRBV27,ASTPLSGSDEQF
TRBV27,ASSSTGGYAGELF
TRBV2,ASSEAGTVAEQY
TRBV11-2,ASSLLSTPYNEQF
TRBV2,ASKKGQGSDEQY
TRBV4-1,ASSQDRANYGYT
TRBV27,ASSLSRTYEQY
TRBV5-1,ASSFGLQGSTDTQY
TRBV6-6,AFGGGGGQETQY
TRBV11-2,ASSSGQVLSGANVLT
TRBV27,ASSLKPRTLNTGELF
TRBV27,ASSNDRTLTATNEKLF
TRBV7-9,ASSFLAGSYNEQF
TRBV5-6,ASSPGLTNQPQH
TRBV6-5,ASSYVRGDGYT
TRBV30,AWSPLAVTGEQF
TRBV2,ASSGGTAVTYEQY
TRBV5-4,ASSLEFQRLNNEQF
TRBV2,ASSFPSGGTDTQY
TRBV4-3,ASSQELLSGGQETQY
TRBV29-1,SVGISEDTQY
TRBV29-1,SVVAYSYNEQF
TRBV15,ATRGTLGQAWDGYT
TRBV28,ASTSGTNLNTGELF